This T cell receptor (beta chain) comes out of a study of T cells in Graves' hyperthyroidism and ophthalmopathy. The study's findings and limits: Peripheral blood also featured most of the thyroid clonotypes expanded above 0.001.

Patients were excluded for uncontrolled infection, other autoimmune disease, pregnancy or lactation. The authors took PBMCs from over 8.5 ml fresh peripheral blood. Ten or more counts support this clonotype. Its antigen is still unknown. This CDR3 region has 14 residues. Germline-derived CDR1 and CDR2 are SGHKS and YYEKEE (reference sequence). Trimming at V came to 3 bases and at J to 3 bases, leaving 0 bases not matched to a gene. There were TCR beta CDR3 regions amplified from RNA transcripts. The primer set for the first-round RT-PCR of the TCR CDR3 was HTBI. One entry per CDR3 protein results from TCRdb running MiXCR on the multiplex PCR reads. The sample lists about 130,000 distinct CDR3 sequences; 22% were seen once.

Sequenced material: blood. The sequence was collected from a woman in her forties or fifties with Graves' hyperthyroidism that later progressed to Graves' ophthalmopathy. The chain has TRBV5-5 and TRBJ2-7, with 13 bases matching TRBD2. DNA for the CDR3: TGTGCCAGCAGCTGGACTAGCGGGAGCTACGAGCAGTACTTC. Its protein product is CASSWTSGSYEQYF.